These 27 T cell receptor beta chains share one sample of origin, sequenced in a study of blood T cell repertoires in COVID-19. Assay: immunoSEQ multiplex PCR; the TCRdb copy retains only in-frame clones and omits some. Among roughly 180,000 clones listed, about 80% were seen once. Sequenced input: peripheral blood. The receptors were sampled from a woman aged 45-65 years with active or convalescent COVID-19.

V and J are TRBV18 and TRBJ1-1; the D gene is possibly TRBD1 (6 bases). Trimming shortened V by 1 base and J by 2 bases, and 11 bases separated the two germline ends. The CDR3 is 15 amino acids. CDR1 and CDR2 (germline): KGHSH, LQKENI. CDR3 amino acids: CASSPRAQGNTEAFF. Here the CDR3 DNA reads TGTGCCAGCTCACCACGGGCACAGGGTAACACTGAAGCTTTCTTT.

The rearrangement joins TRBV15 to TRBJ2-1; the D is unclear. The CDR3 loop spans 15 amino acids. Germline V gives CDR1 LNHNV, CDR2 YYDKDF (reference sequence). V was trimmed by 3 bases and J by 5 bases, leaving 14 bases between them. CDR3 coding DNA: TGTGCCACCAGCAGGGGCCCTGGGCGCGACAATGAGCAGTTCTTC. It specifies CATSRGPGRDNEQFF.

The V and J genes are TRBV5-4 and TRBJ2-7; a possible D gene is TRBD1 (6 bases). CDR3 length: 14 amino acids. Trimming shortened V by 4 bases and J by 7 bases, and 18 bases separated the two germline ends. Germline V CDR1 and CDR2: SGHNT, YYREEE (reference sequence). In nucleotides, the CDR3 is TGTGCCAGCAGCCCAAAAGACAGGTCCGAGGAGCAGTACTTC. This translates into CASSPKDRSEEQYF.

The chain employs TRBV5-1 and TRBJ2-1; no definite D call. CDR3 length: 16 residues. Deletions cut 0 bases from V and 6 bases from J, with 16 bases between. Per the germline V gene, CDR1 is SGHRS and CDR2 is YFSETQ. The CDR3 loop reads CASSLDPGATSNEQFF. The CDR3 DNA is TGCGCCAGCAGCTTGGATCCCGGCGCGACTTCCAATGAGCAGTTCTTC.

The chain uses TRBV7-3 and TRBJ1-3; D is unclear. The V gene's germline CDR1 is SGHTA and CDR2 FQGTGA. This CDR3 is built from 12 residues. Trimming removed 5 bases from V and 7 bases from J, with 9 bases in between. CDR3 protein: CASSPPPNTIYF. The CDR3, as DNA: TGTGCCAGCAGCCCCCCTCCGAACACCATATATTTT.

V usage is TRBV7-2 and J usage is TRBJ1-1, with D unresolved. This CDR3 has 14 residues. The V gene lost 4 bases and the J gene lost 3 bases, with 12 bases spanning the gap. Germline CDR1 and CDR2: SGHTA and FQGNSA. The CDR3 reads CASSSLPGDTEAFF. The CDR3, as DNA: TGTGCCAGCAGCTCCCTTCCCGGGGACACTGAAGCTTTCTTT. Together with reference TRBV7-2 and TRBJ1-1, the CDR3 gives the full variable domain: GAGVSQSPSNKVTEKGKDVELRCDPISGHTALYWYRQSLGQGLEFLIYFQGNSAPDKSGLPSDRFSAERTGGSVSTLTIQRTQQEDSAVYLCASSSLPGDTEAFFGQGTRLTVV.

This chain connects TRBV11-1 to TRBJ2-7; D is undetermined. CDR1 and CDR2 (germline): SGHAT, FQDESV (reference sequence). Trimming cost V 0 bases and J 1 base, with 7 bases left between them. The CDR3 totals 14 residues. The DNA of the CDR3 is TGTGCCAGCAGCTTAGCCAGTGTTTCCTACGAGCAGTACTTC. Amino acid sequence: CASSLASVSYEQYF.

CDR3 coding DNA: TGTGCCAGCAGGGTTCGACAGGGCGGAAACACCATATATTTT. Translating it yields CASRVRQGGNTIYF. V is TRBV6-5 and J is TRBJ1-3, with TRBD1 identical over 7 bases. CDR1 is MNHEY, CDR2 SVGAGI, per germline. J was trimmed by 4 bases and V by 6 bases; bases with no gene match: 6. CDR3 length: 14 amino acids.

V is TRBV7-9 and J is TRBJ2-3, with D possibly matching TRBD1 (5 bases). CDR1 is SEHNR, CDR2 FQNEAQ, per germline (reference sequence). The V end lost 5 bases, the J end lost 6 bases, and 15 bases lay between the germline ends. The CDR3 sequence is 14 residues long. This CDR3 is CASSQTGVIDTQYF. CDR3 bases: TGTGCCAGCAGCCAAACAGGTGTAATCGATACGCAGTATTTT.

The rearrangement joins TRBV28 to TRBJ1-2, with a weak D call TRBD1 (6 bases). V dropped 3 bases and J dropped 7 bases, with 21 bases sitting between them. This CDR3 is 16 amino acids long. Germline CDR1 is MDHEN and CDR2 is SYDVKM. The CDR3 region is CASSLPAQGISGGYTF. In nucleotides, the CDR3 is TGTGCCAGCAGTTTGCCCGCACAGGGCATAAGTGGTGGCTACACCTTC.

The chain recombines TRBV28 with TRBJ1-1; maybe TRBD1 (6 bases). Germline loops: CDR1 MDHEN, CDR2 SYDVKM. Trimming took 7 bases from V and 1 from J, leaving 7 bases between them. This CDR3 is 12 amino acids long. The CDR3 DNA sequence: TGTGCCAGCAAGGACAGGAACACTGAAGCTTTCTTT. Translated: CASKDRNTEAFF.

This clone was seen only once. The V call is TRBV18, the J call TRBJ2-5; D perhaps matches TRBD2 (6 bases). The V gene lost 2 bases and the J gene lost 5 bases, with 15 bases spanning the gap. The V gene's germline CDR1 is KGHSH and CDR2 LQKENI. The CDR3 runs to 15 residues. The CDR3 sequence is CASSPVALRGETQYF. The CDR3 DNA sequence: TGTGCCAGCTCACCAGTGGCACTTCGGGGGGAGACCCAGTACTTC.

The rearrangement uses TRBV28 and TRBJ2-1; possible D gene TRBD1, 5 bases. Trimming shortened V by 7 bases and J by 4 bases, and 20 bases separated the two germline ends. This CDR3 contains 16 residues. In germline, CDR1 is MDHEN, CDR2 SYDVKM. The CDR3 sequence: CASTLDWQGQYNEQFF. As DNA, the CDR3 is TGTGCCAGCACCCTTGATTGGCAGGGCCAGTACAATGAGCAGTTCTTC.

The V gene is TRBV5-1, the J gene TRBJ1-2, with D possibly being TRBD1 (5 bases). The CDR3 consists of 15 residues. V was trimmed by 3 bases and J by 3 bases, leaving 15 bases between them. Germline CDR1 is SGHRS and CDR2 is YFSETQ. DNA of the CDR3: TGCGCCAGCAGCTCGACAGTGACGGGCGACTATGGCTACACCTTC. Translation gives CASSSTVTGDYGYTF.

Of note for this clone: The identical CDR3 is also encoded by other nucleotide sequences in the sample. The chain couples TRBV29-1 to TRBJ1-1, with D uncertain. Trimming removed 3 bases from V and 7 bases from J, with 9 bases in between. Germline V gene data show CDR1 as SQVTM and CDR2 as ANQGSEA. CDR3 length: 11 amino acids. The CDR3 is CSVEEGREAFF. CDR3 coding DNA: TGCAGCGTTGAGGAGGGTCGTGAAGCTTTCTTT. The full variable domain, its missing parts supplied by reference TRBV29-1 and TRBJ1-1, is SAVISQKPSRDICQRGTSLTIQCQVDSQVTMMFWYRQQPGQSLTLIATANQGSEATYESGFVIDKFPISRPNLTFSTLTVSNMSPEDSSIYLCSVEEGREAFFGQGTRLTVV.

The sample holds one count of this clone. V gene TRBV6-1 combines with J gene TRBJ1-2, with a weak D call TRBD1 (5 bases). Trimming left V 1 base short and J 8 bases short, with 17 bases between. The CDR3 contains 15 residues. Germline CDR1 and CDR2: MNHNS and SASEGT. The DNA for the CDR3 is TGTGCCAGCAGTGAAGATTTTGAGGGGACTGGGGGCTACACCTTC. It yields the protein CASSEDFEGTGGYTF.

The chain links TRBV3-1 (or the pseudogene TRBV3-2) to TRBJ2-4, with TRBD2 matching 8 bases. CDR1 is LGHDT, CDR2 YNNKEL, per germline (reference sequence). This CDR3 spans 16 amino acids. Germline trimming cut 2 bases from V and 5 bases from J; bases unmatched to any gene: 8. Here the CDR3 DNA reads TGTGCCAGCAGCCAAAGGTCGAGCGGGAGACAAAACATTCAGTACTTC. It is translated as CASSQRSSGRQNIQYF.

This chain connects TRBV19 to TRBJ2-1; D possibly corresponds to TRBD2 (5 bases). Trimming stripped 0 bases from V and 6 bases from J, with 12 bases between. The CDR3 runs to 15 residues. Germline loops: CDR1 LNHDA, CDR2 SQIVND (reference sequence). CDR3 nucleotide sequence: TGTGCCAGTAGTATAGAGGACTGGGAAGCCAATGAGCAGTTCTTC. It translates to CASSIEDWEANEQFF.

The V gene is TRBV6-4, the J gene TRBJ1-1; tentatively, D is TRBD1 (6 bases). The ends were cut back, 3 bases at V and 4 bases at J, with 9 bases in the middle. In germline, CDR1 is MRHNA, CDR2 SNTAGT. CDR3 length: 13 residues. The CDR3 DNA sequence: TGTGCCAGCAGTGAATCAGGGGCCACTGAAGCTTTCTTT. This sequence encodes CASSESGATEAFF.

This chain connects TRBV7-3 to TRBJ2-3, with TRBD2 as a possible D gene (6 bases). CDR1 is SGHTA and CDR2 is FQGTGA in the germline V gene. V lost 5 bases, J lost 4 bases, and 19 bases lay in between. CDR3 length: 16 residues. CDR3 loop: CASSASGGAPPDTQYF. In DNA form, the CDR3 reads TGTGCCAGCAGCGCTTCGGGCGGGGCGCCACCAGATACGCAGTATTTT.

The V and J genes are TRBV5-1 and TRBJ2-2, with 9 bases that match TRBD1. This CDR3 is built from 14 residues. V shed 7 bases, J shed 7 bases, and the junction held 8 bases outside the gene matches. Germline V gives CDR1 SGHRS, CDR2 YFSETQ. The CDR3 region is CASSRTGDGGELFF. The CDR3 DNA reads as TGCGCCAGCTCCCGGACAGGGGACGGCGGGGAGCTGTTTTTT.

The chain employs TRBV30 and TRBJ1-2; D is unresolved. V dropped 0 bases and J dropped 7 bases, with 12 bases sitting between them. The CDR3 spans 13 residues. Germline CDR1 and CDR2: GTSNPN and SVGIG (reference sequence). CDR3 region: CAWSVNLSGGYTF. In nucleotides, the CDR3 is TGTGCCTGGAGTGTAAATCTGAGTGGTGGCTACACCTTC.

This clone was seen many times. This chain uses TRBV19 with TRBJ1-5; possible D gene TRBD1, 5 bases. In germline, CDR1 is LNHDA, CDR2 SQIVND (reference sequence). The CDR3 length is 15 residues. V was pared by 5 bases and J by 6 bases, with 17 bases between. For the CDR3, the DNA is TGTGCCAGTAGTGCCGCTGGGGACGGGGGTCAGCCCCAGCATTTT. Translating gives CASSAAGDGGQPQHF.

V gene TRBV25-1 combines with J gene TRBJ2-5, with 8 bases aligning to TRBD2. Germline loops: CDR1 MGHDK, CDR2 SYGVNS. V gave up 2 bases and J gave up 7 bases; unmatched junction bases: 6. The length of the CDR3 is 14 residues. CDR3 sequence reads: CASSEPRGGGTQYF. CDR3 in DNA: TGTGCCAGCAGTGAACCCCGGGGGGGCGGGACCCAGTACTTC.

The rearrangement joins TRBV25-1 to TRBJ1-1, with a possible D match to TRBD1 (6 bases). The length of the CDR3 is 12 residues. The germline V gene has CDR1 MGHDK and CDR2 SYGVNS. Trimming stripped 3 bases from V and 11 bases from J, with 13 bases between. The CDR3 region is CASSDFQGRAFF. The CDR3 bases are TGTGCCAGCAGTGATTTCCAGGGGCGGGCTTTCTTT.

The V and J genes are TRBV15 and TRBJ1-2; 7 positions agree with TRBD1. This CDR3 is built from 14 residues. V trimming: 0 bases; J trimming: 7 bases; junction bases outside the gene matches: 5. The germline V gene has CDR1 LNHNV and CDR2 YYDKDF (reference sequence). The CDR3 protein is CATSRDKQGGGYTF. The CDR3 coding sequence is TGTGCCACCAGCAGAGATAAGCAGGGGGGTGGCTACACCTTC.

This clone has just a few counts. The chain carries TRBV27 and TRBJ1-5; tentative D call: TRBD1 (6 bases). Germline V lookup: CDR1 MNHEY, CDR2 SMNVEV (reference sequence). The ends were cut back, 5 bases at V and 3 bases at J, with 11 bases in the middle. The CDR3 has 14 amino acids. The CDR3 here is CASSQGLINQPQHF. CDR3 nucleotide sequence: TGTGCCAGCAGTCAGGGGTTGATCAATCAGCCCCAGCATTTT.